The 25 T cell receptor beta chains in this list originate from one sample, sequenced in a study of CD8 T cells in ankylosing spondylitis. One entry per CDR3 protein, called by TCRdb with MiXCR from the 5' RACE reads. The table has under 400,000 distinct CDR3 sequences, under 14% seen once. The sequenced material came from blood, either unsorted or a sorted T cell fraction (not recorded which). The origin of the receptors is a female donor with ankylosing spondylitis or in good health (not recorded which).

The rearrangement uses TRBV7-9 and TRBJ2-7; D ambiguous. V was shortened by 4 bases and J by 2 bases, with 15 bases between the two germline ends. The germline V gene has CDR1 SEHNR and CDR2 FQNEAQ (reference sequence). The CDR3 covers 15 residues. As DNA, the CDR3 is TGTGCCAGCAGCTCCGGAAGTCGATACCCCTACGAGCAGTACTTC. Translation gives CASSSGSRYPYEQYF.

The rearrangement uses TRBV5-1 and TRBJ2-7, with 9 positions matching TRBD1. The germline V gene encodes CDR1 SGHRS and CDR2 YFSETQ. V lost 4 bases to trimming and J lost 2 bases; unmatched junction nucleotides: 4. This CDR3 comprises 14 residues. The CDR3 is CASSPRTGAYEQYF. The CDR3 DNA is TGCGCCAGCAGCCCCAGGACAGGGGCCTACGAGCAGTACTTC.

The genes are TRBV28 and TRBJ2-7, with D possibly matching TRBD2 (5 bases). The V end was cut by 6 bases, the J end by 2 bases, with 20 bases between. The V gene's germline CDR1 is MDHEN and CDR2 SYDVKM. The CDR3 consists of 16 residues. CDR3 residues: CASSTHRDYHPYEQYF. CDR3 nucleotides: TGTGCCAGCAGCACACACCGGGATTACCACCCCTACGAGCAGTACTTC.

This clonotype was seen repeatedly, ten times or more. V usage is TRBV5-1 and J usage is TRBJ1-1; D perhaps matches TRBD1 (5 bases). Trimming shortened V by 5 bases and J by 2 bases, and 13 bases separated the two germline ends. From germline, CDR1 is SGHRS and CDR2 YFSETQ. The CDR3 covers 14 residues. DNA for the CDR3: TGCGCCAGCAGGGGTGGGGCGGAAAACACTGAAGCTTTCTTT. This codes for CASRGGAENTEAFF.

This clonotype showed up just a few times. The chain carries TRBV5-1 and TRBJ2-1; D is undetermined. This CDR3 region has 16 residues. Deletions cut 3 bases from V and 0 bases from J, with 13 bases between. Germline lookup yields CDR1 SGHRS and CDR2 YFSETQ. The CDR3 DNA is TGCGCCAGCAGCTCCTCCACCAGGACCTCCTACAATGAGCAGTTCTTC. Its protein product is CASSSSTRTSYNEQFF.

This chain connects TRBV6-2 or TRBV6-3 to TRBJ2-1; 13 bases fit TRBD2. This CDR3 is built from 19 residues. Germline V lookup: CDR1 MNHEY, CDR2 SVGEGT. The V and J ends lost 7 bases and 7 bases, in that order; junction bases with no gene match: 19. The CDR3 DNA reads as TGTGCCAGCATCACATCGCATACTAGCGGGAGGGGTTTGGGGAATGAGCAGTTCTTC. It specifies CASITSHTSGRGLGNEQFF.

This clonotype was recorded at least ten times. This chain connects TRBV20-1 to TRBJ1-1, with D uncertain. The germline V gene encodes CDR1 DFQATT and CDR2 SNEGSKA (reference sequence). V was pared by 7 bases and J by 4 bases, with 10 bases between. There are 11 residues in the CDR3. CDR3 residues: CSGRGRTEAFF. The CDR3 bases are TGCAGTGGTCGAGGGCGCACTGAAGCTTTCTTT.

Many counts were recorded for this clonotype. V usage is TRBV29-1 and J usage is TRBJ2-3, with 8 bases matching TRBD1. This CDR3 spans 13 amino acids. Germline V CDR1 and CDR2: SQVTM, ANQGSEA. Trimming took 4 bases from V and 2 from J; bases not matched to a gene: 2. Written as DNA, the CDR3 is TGCAGCGTTGGGACAGGGTACACAGATACGCAGTATTTT. It translates to CSVGTGYTDTQYF.

This clonotype has ten or more counts. The genes are TRBV20-1 and TRBJ2-5; possibly TRBD2 for D (5 bases). Between the trimmed V and J ends, which lost 6 bases and 0 bases, there was a span of 11 bases. The germline CDR1 and CDR2 sequences are DFQATT and SNEGSKA (reference sequence). This CDR3 comprises 13 residues. This CDR3 is CSAPLGNQETQYF. CDR3 coding DNA: TGCAGTGCCCCCCTCGGGAACCAAGAGACCCAGTACTTC.

This clonotype showed up many times. The gene calls are TRBV20-1 and TRBJ1-5; 8 bases agree with TRBD1. Germline V gene lookup returns CDR1 DFQATT and CDR2 SNEGSKA (reference sequence). V was clipped by 0 bases and J by 6 bases; unmatched bases: 7. The CDR3 runs 15 residues. The CDR3 DNA sequence: TGCAGTGCTAGAGATCCGGACAGGGCAGGTCAGCCCCAGCATTTT. Translated, it gives CSARDPDRAGQPQHF.

The V call is TRBV10-1, the J call TRBJ2-1, with TRBD2 identical over 11 bases. Germline V gene sequence: CDR1 WNHNN, CDR2 SYGVQD (reference sequence). Losses at the gene ends were 2 bases for V and 7 bases for J; bases not matched to a gene: 10. This CDR3 region has 17 residues. CDR3 in amino acids: CASSEGDSGRAENEQFF. CDR3 DNA: TGCGCCAGCAGTGAGGGTGATAGCGGGAGGGCCGAGAATGAGCAGTTCTTC.

This clonotype was picked up many times. The V call is TRBV20-1, the J call TRBJ1-5; no clear D. V lost 0 bases to trimming and J lost 6 bases, with 15 bases between them. Germline V CDR1 and CDR2: DFQATT, SNEGSKA (reference sequence). The CDR3 loop spans 15 amino acids. The CDR3 DNA is TGCAGTGCTAGAGATATCCCAGTTGGAAGTCAGCCCCAGCATTTT. It specifies CSARDIPVGSQPQHF.

There are many counts of this clonotype. The rearrangement links TRBV7-6 to TRBJ2-7; D ambiguous. Per germline, CDR1 SGHVS and CDR2 FNYEAQ. CDR3 size: 14 residues. V lost 4 bases to trimming and J lost 5 bases, with 15 bases between them. The CDR3 region is CASSSLDGADEQYF. The CDR3 DNA sequence: TGTGCCAGCAGCTCGTTAGATGGCGCGGACGAGCAGTACTTC.

This sequence joins TRBV11-2 and TRBJ2-2; 13 bases line up with TRBD2. From germline, CDR1 is SGHAT and CDR2 FQNNGV. V gave up 3 bases and J gave up 4 bases; unmatched junction bases: 8. The CDR3 is 18 amino acids. In DNA, the CDR3 is TGTGCCAGCAGCTTCTTAGCGACTAGCGGGGGGATCACCGGGGAGCTGTTTTTT. This translates into CASSFLATSGGITGELFF. The full variable domain, completed using reference TRBV11-2 and TRBJ2-2, is EAGVAQSPRYKIIEKRQSVAFWCNPISGHATLYWYQQILGQGPKLLIQFQNNGVVDDSQLPKDRFSAERLKGVDSTLKIQPAKLEDSAVYLCASSFLATSGGITGELFFGEGSRLTVL.

In its sample, this clonotype was seen many times. This chain joins TRBV7-8 and TRBJ1-1; D is undetermined. The V and J ends lost 8 bases and 3 bases respectively, with 13 bases between them. This CDR3 contains 13 residues. Germline V CDR1 and CDR2: SGHVS, FQNEAQ. CDR3 sequence (DNA): TGTGCCAGCGCACCTACCCTCGACACTGAAGCTTTCTTT. This codes for CASAPTLDTEAFF.

This clonotype was picked up many times. The V call is TRBV27, the J call TRBJ1-1; a weak D match, TRBD1 (6 bases). This CDR3 spans 15 amino acids. The V and J ends lost 6 bases and 4 bases respectively, with 18 bases between them. From germline, CDR1 is MNHEY and CDR2 SMNVEV (reference sequence). For the CDR3, the DNA is TGTGCCAGCAGCCTGGTAGGGGGATGGTCCACTGAAGCTTTCTTT. It is translated as CASSLVGGWSTEAFF.

This clonotype has ten or more counts. V is TRBV28 and J is TRBJ2-2; 8 bases map to TRBD1. CDR3 length: 14 amino acids. The junction had 5 bases not matched to a gene; V was cut back by 7 bases and J by 4 bases. The V gene's germline CDR1 is MDHEN and CDR2 SYDVKM. CDR3 coding DNA: TGTGCCAGCACGGCAGGGGGCGTCACCGGGGAGCTGTTTTTT. It translates to CASTAGGVTGELFF.

This clonotype has at least ten counts. This rearrangement joins TRBV4-1 to TRBJ1-1; perhaps TRBD1 as D (5 bases). This CDR3 is 15 amino acids long. The germline gives CDR1 MGHRA, CDR2 YSYEKL. Trimming took off 0 bases at V and 2 bases at J, with 10 bases between the two ends. Written as DNA, the CDR3 is TGCGCCAGCAGCCAAGAAGGGGTGGTAAACACTGAAGCTTTCTTT. Translation gives CASSQEGVVNTEAFF.

This clonotype was seen many times. The V gene is TRBV10-2, the J gene TRBJ2-1; 9 bases map to TRBD2. Germline trimming cut 10 bases from V and 0 bases from J; bases unmatched to any gene: 10. CDR1 WSHSY and CDR2 SAAADI come from the germline V gene. CDR3 length equals 16 residues. Here the CDR3 reads CATTQAGGSSYNEQFF. The CDR3 DNA sequence: TGCGCCACCACCCAGGCGGGGGGGAGCTCCTACAATGAGCAGTTCTTC.

For this clonotype: A much larger clonotype is one base distant, so this may be a read error. This CDR3 reads CASSLDRAQGNTIYF. The CDR3 nucleotides read TGCGCCAGCAGCCTGGACAGGGCACAGGGAAACACCATATATTTT. V gene TRBV5-1 combines with J gene TRBJ1-3; 8 positions agree with TRBD1. CDR3 length: 15 amino acids. V trimming: 4 bases; J trimming: 4 bases; junction bases outside the gene matches: 7. CDR1 SGHRS and CDR2 YFSETQ come from the germline V gene. The full variable domain, with the rest looked up from reference TRBV5-1 and TRBJ1-3, is KAGVTQTPRYLIKTRGQQVTLSCSPISGHRSVSWYQQTPGQGLQFLFEYFSETQRNKGNFPGRFSGRQFSNSRSEMNVSTLELGDSALYLCASSLDRAQGNTIYFGEGSWLTVV.

This clonotype has at least ten counts. V and J are TRBV10-3 and TRBJ1-4; 9 nucleotides line up with TRBD1. The germline V gene has CDR1 ENHRY and CDR2 SYGVKD. This CDR3 contains 14 residues. The V and J ends lost 6 bases and 7 bases, in that order; junction bases with no gene match: 6. The CDR3 nucleotides are TGTGCCATCAGCAACAGGGGGCTTGGTGAAAAACTGTTTTTT. This gives the protein CAISNRGLGEKLFF.

The table lists this clonotype with many counts. The chain couples TRBV12-3 or TRBV12-4 to TRBJ1-1; no reliable D call. The V gene lost 6 bases and the J gene lost 1 base, with 9 bases spanning the gap. The CDR3 consists of 13 residues. The CDR3 coding sequence is TGTGCCAGCAGGCCCACAGCGAACACTGAAGCTTTCTTT. Its translation: CASRPTANTEAFF.

The V gene is TRBV5-1, the J gene TRBJ2-5; 7 nucleotides agree with TRBD1. Germline V gives CDR1 SGHRS, CDR2 YFSETQ. The CDR3 extends over 15 amino acids. J gave up 2 bases and V 4 bases, and 8 bases lay outside the gene matches. CDR3 nucleotides: TGCGCCAGCAGCCCGGTTGGGACAGTTCAAGAGACCCAGTACTTC. Its protein product is CASSPVGTVQETQYF.

This clonotype was counted ten times or more. The CDR3 is CASGQGLYPSTDTQYF. DNA for the CDR3: TGTGCCAGCGGACAGGGCTTATATCCTAGCACAGATACGCAGTATTTT. The chain links TRBV9 to TRBJ2-3; 8 nucleotides agree with TRBD1. Trimming cost V 7 bases and J 0 bases; bases outside gene matches: 10. The CDR3 is 16 amino acids. The germline V gene has CDR1 SGDLS and CDR2 YYNGEE.

The table lists this clonotype with a few counts. The chain has TRBV20-1 and TRBJ1-1; 10 bases align to TRBD1. The J segment lost 5 bases and the V segment lost 3 bases, leaving 9 bases of the junction unmatched. Per germline, CDR1 DFQATT and CDR2 SNEGSKA (reference sequence). The CDR3 runs to 15 residues. The CDR3 nucleotides read TGCAGTGCTAGGGGACAGGGGATGTCTAAGACTGAAGCTTTCTTT. This translates into CSARGQGMSKTEAFF.